Below, one T cell receptor (beta chain) is given with its context. Its specificity is not known. This entry belongs to a study of blood T cells in healthy people across ages. A J-beta primer mix and a sample-barcoded 5' primer were used in a second PCR of about 7 to 12 cycles. Researchers report that each sample yielded at least 2.5 million CDR3-containing paired-end reads. MiXCR was run by TCRdb on the 5' RACE reads, yielding one entry per CDR3 protein. The table records over 1,500,000 distinct CDR3 sequences, about 39% of them present only once. Study-level points and caveats: Long-lived donors had more naive CD4+ cells and higher diversity than aged donors. TCR beta diversity, measured per million T cells, fell in a roughly linear way with age.

This CDR3 region has 16 residues. Trimming cost V 0 bases and J 4 bases, with 14 bases left between them. Germline V gene data show CDR1 as SGHKS and CDR2 as YYEKEE (reference sequence). Per sample, extraction of total RNA gave at least 5.5 micrograms in every case. The TCR comes from a human donor in good health. Sequences were obtained from blood. V is TRBV5-5 and J is TRBJ2-1; D is unresolved. In nucleotides, the CDR3 is TGTGCCAGCAGCTTGGGCAATAAAGTGGTATACAATGAGCAGTTCTTC. Translated: CASSLGNKVVYNEQFF.